A single sample gave rise to the 17 T cell receptor beta chains below, sequenced in a study of T-cell reconstitution after alpha-beta-depleted transplantation in children. A TCRbeta library incorporating unique molecular identifiers was prepared. TCRdb processed the PCR reads anew with MiXCR; each CDR3 protein has one entry. The data hold 500,000 or so distinct CDR3 sequences, with 32% observed a single time. The specimen was PBMCs from the stem cell graft donor, collected from the stem cell graft. The receptors here all came from a human donor who donated a stem cell graft to a child with aplastic anemia.

CDR3 in amino acids: CASSAGAGDQPQHF. CDR3 nucleotides: TGTGCCAGCAGCGCGGGGGCCGGCGATCAGCCCCAGCATTTT. V gene TRBV5-4 combines with J gene TRBJ1-5, with D perhaps TRBD1 (6 bases). Per the germline V gene, CDR1 is SGHNT and CDR2 is YYREEE (reference sequence). The V gene lost 4 bases and the J gene lost 5 bases, with 13 bases spanning the gap. The CDR3 runs to 14 residues. Full variable domain (remainder filled in from reference TRBV5-4 and TRBJ1-5): ETGVTQSPTHLIKTRGQQVTLRCSSQSGHNTVSWYQQALGQGPQFIFQYYREEENGRGNFPPRFSGLQFPNYSSELNVNALELDDSALYLCASSAGAGDQPQHFGDGTRLSIL.

V usage is TRBV5-1 and J usage is TRBJ1-2; D may be TRBD1 (6 bases). V was cut by 1 base and J by 4 bases, with 20 bases left in between. Looked up from germline, CDR1 is SGHRS and CDR2 is YFSETQ. This CDR3 is built from 17 residues. Written as DNA, the CDR3 is TGCGCCAGCAGCTTGTCAGCAGGGGCAGACTCAGGCTATGGCTACACCTTC. Translation: CASSLSAGADSGYGYTF.

This chain links TRBV28 with TRBJ2-7, with 7 bases that match TRBD2. Germline values: CDR1 MDHEN, CDR2 SYDVKM. The CDR3 is made up of 14 amino acids. V lost 4 bases, J lost 6 bases, and 9 bases stayed unmatched. CDR3 sequence: CASSSGGSLREQYF. CDR3 coding DNA: TGTGCCAGCAGTTCGGGAGGCTCCCTCCGCGAGCAGTACTTC.

This chain joins TRBV11-3 and TRBJ1-2; the D gene is possibly TRBD1 (5 bases). V was clipped by 8 bases and J by 2 bases, with 15 bases between them. Germline CDR1 and CDR2: SGHNT and YENEEA. The CDR3 has 14 amino acids. The CDR3 region is CASGSRDPNYGYTF. CDR3 DNA: TGTGCCAGCGGATCCAGGGACCCCAACTATGGCTACACCTTC.

This clonotype has only a few counts. V usage is TRBV5-5 and J usage is TRBJ1-1; D ambiguous. V lost 4 bases to trimming and J lost 4 bases, with 17 bases between them. Germline assignment: CDR1 SGHKS and CDR2 YYEKEE (reference sequence). CDR3 size: 15 residues. CDR3 amino acids: CASSPVGFASTEAFF. CDR3 DNA sequence: TGTGCCAGCAGCCCGGTTGGCTTTGCCTCCACTGAAGCTTTCTTT.

V is TRBV20-1 and J is TRBJ2-5; D might be TRBD2 (5 bases). V lost 3 bases and J lost 4, with 9 bases in between. Germline V gene sequence: CDR1 DFQATT, CDR2 SNEGSKA (reference sequence). CDR3 size: 12 residues. CDR3 protein: CSASSGRETQYF. In DNA form, the CDR3 reads TGCAGTGCTAGTTCTGGGAGAGAGACCCAGTACTTC.

This clonotype was counted a few times. The chain employs TRBV29-1 and TRBJ1-1; 7 nucleotides agree with TRBD1. The germline V gene encodes CDR1 SQVTM and CDR2 ANQGSEA. With V trimmed by 7 bases and J by 5 bases, 10 bases remained unmatched. The CDR3 spans 13 residues. The CDR3 DNA follows: TGCAGCGCCAGGAGGACAGGAGAGACTGAAGCTTTCTTT. Encoded protein: CSARRTGETEAFF.

The chain is built from TRBV29-1 and TRBJ1-2; unclear D gene. Germline assignment: CDR1 SQVTM and CDR2 ANQGSEA. This CDR3 region has 14 residues. V dropped 0 bases and J dropped 7 bases, with 15 bases sitting between them. The CDR3 here is CSVEELRAGSGYTF. The CDR3 DNA is TGCAGCGTTGAAGAACTAAGAGCGGGCTCTGGCTACACCTTC.

This clonotype was seen only a few times. The CDR3 nucleotides read TGTGCCAGCACTAGAAGTGGCGAGCAGTACTTC. The encoded protein is CASTRSGEQYF. The rearrangement joins TRBV25-1 to TRBJ2-7; D gene uncertain. CDR1 and CDR2 (germline): MGHDK, SYGVNS. The CDR3 runs 11 residues. Between the trimmed V and J ends, which lost 7 bases and 6 bases, there was a span of 10 bases.

The J gene is TRBJ2-7, the V gene TRBV11-1; TRBD2 is a possible D gene (6 bases). The V and J ends lost 1 base and 2 bases respectively, with 12 bases between them. Germline values: CDR1 SGHAT, CDR2 FQDESV (reference sequence). The CDR3 is made up of 15 amino acids. CDR3 sequence: CASSLENSGTYEQYF. The CDR3 bases are TGTGCCAGCAGCTTAGAAAATAGCGGAACCTACGAGCAGTACTTC.

This sequence joins TRBV4-3 and TRBJ1-1; the match to TRBD1 covers 8 bases. This CDR3 has 15 residues. Germline CDR1 reads LGHNA; CDR2 reads YSLEER. V lost 0 bases and J lost 10; bases outside the gene matches: 10. CDR3 protein: CASSQDPTGAGGAFF. Here the CDR3 DNA reads TGCGCCAGCAGCCAAGACCCGACAGGGGCTGGAGGAGCTTTCTTT.

As regards this clonotype: Compared with germline, one end of the junction differs, possibly owing to a read error. The V call is TRBV7-6, the J call TRBJ2-1; TRBD2 matches 11 bases. Germline V gene lookup returns CDR1 SGHVS and CDR2 FNYEAQ. CDR3 size: 18 residues. The CDR3 loop is CANSFPTGTSGSYNEQFF. The CDR3 DNA reads as TGTGCCAACAGCTTCCCAACCGGGACTAGCGGATCCTACAATGAGCAGTTCTTC.

This clonotype was seen more than once but under ten times. V is TRBV20-1 and J is TRBJ1-4; the D is unclear. V lost 5 bases and J 2 bases, leaving 12 bases between the germline ends. Germline V gene lookup returns CDR1 DFQATT and CDR2 SNEGSKA (reference sequence). The CDR3 is made up of 14 amino acids. CDR3 in amino acids: CSAHKAGTNEKLFF. The CDR3 DNA follows: TGCAGTGCTCATAAGGCCGGCACTAATGAAAAACTGTTTTTT.

The gene calls are TRBV25-1 and TRBJ1-4, with D tentatively TRBD1 (5 bases). V was clipped by 0 bases and J by 3 bases, with 11 bases between them. This CDR3 spans 16 amino acids. Germline CDR1 MGHDK, CDR2 SYGVNS. CDR3 residues: CASSEYSGGSNEKLFF. The CDR3 DNA reads as TGTGCCAGCAGTGAATATTCGGGGGGATCTAATGAAAAACTGTTTTTT.

This clonotype has just a few counts. The chain uses TRBV6-5 and TRBJ2-1; no firm D call. With 2 bases removed from V and 8 bases from J, the gap between germline ends came to 16 bases. CDR3 size: 15 residues. In germline, CDR1 is MNHEY, CDR2 SVGAGI. CDR3 sequence: CASSYGTRKTDEQFF. The DNA for the CDR3 is TGTGCCAGCAGTTACGGAACCCGCAAAACCGATGAGCAGTTCTTC.

The sample holds a few counts of this clonotype. The chain has TRBV2 and TRBJ2-1; 7 nucleotides align to TRBD2. J gave up 4 bases and V 7 bases, and 4 bases lay outside the gene matches. There are 13 residues in the CDR3. Germline lookup yields CDR1 SNHLY and CDR2 FYNNEI. The CDR3 protein is CASNLAAYNEQFF. Here the CDR3 DNA reads TGTGCCAGCAATCTAGCGGCGTACAATGAGCAGTTCTTC.

The chain uses TRBV7-3 and TRBJ2-1; 11 bases agree with TRBD2. The V and J ends lost 4 bases and 7 bases, in that order; junction bases with no gene match: 6. The CDR3 length is 15 residues. Germline loops: CDR1 SGHTA, CDR2 FQGTGA. Written as DNA, the CDR3 is TGTGCCAGCAGCTCTGCTAGCGGGGGGTCGAATGAGCAGTTCTTC. It is translated as CASSSASGGSNEQFF.